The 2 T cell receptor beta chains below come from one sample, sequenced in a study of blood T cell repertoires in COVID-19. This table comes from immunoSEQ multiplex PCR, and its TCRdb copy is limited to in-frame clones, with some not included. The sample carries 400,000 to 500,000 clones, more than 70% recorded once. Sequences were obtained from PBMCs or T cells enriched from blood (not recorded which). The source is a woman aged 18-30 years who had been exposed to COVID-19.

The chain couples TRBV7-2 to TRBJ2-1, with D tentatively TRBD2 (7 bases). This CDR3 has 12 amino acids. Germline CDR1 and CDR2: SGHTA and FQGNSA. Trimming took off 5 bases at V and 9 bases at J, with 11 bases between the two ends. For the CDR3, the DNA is TGTGCCAGCAGCGGGGGGGGCGGTGAGCAGTTCTTC. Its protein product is CASSGGGGEQFF.

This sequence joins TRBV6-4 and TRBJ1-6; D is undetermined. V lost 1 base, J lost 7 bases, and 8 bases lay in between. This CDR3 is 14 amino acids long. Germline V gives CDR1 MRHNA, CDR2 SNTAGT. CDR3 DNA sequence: TGTGCCAGCAGTGACTACGGTGTGAATTCACCCCTCCACTTT. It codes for CASSDYGVNSPLHF.